The entry below describes one TCR beta chain. The antigen is undetermined. These data originate in a study of a mutant IDH1 vaccine in newly diagnosed glioma. Only in-frame clones appear in the TCRdb table, and some are missing; sequencing was by immunoSEQ multiplex PCR. The table lists some 38,000 clones, over 85% of them singletons, with about 18% in the top ten. Indicated time point: baseline, week 1 (first vaccination visit). Treatment indicated: pre-vaccination baseline after standard-of-care therapy. Study results and limitations: It was about 93% of patients that developed vaccine-induced immune responses. There seemed to be no relation between pseudoprogression and changes in top peripheral T cell clonotypes.

Trimming removed 5 bases from V and 4 bases from J; junction bases left unmatched: 5. The CDR3 spans 14 residues. The germline gives CDR1 MNHEY, CDR2 SMNVEV (reference sequence). The chain carries TRBV27 and TRBJ1-5; TRBD1 matches 7 bases. This specimen was PBMCs, taken from a glioma patient treated with radiotherapy, temozolomide or both. This sequence originates from a man between 18 and 35 years old with glioma. The CDR3 loop is CASSTGVWNQPQHF. The CDR3 DNA reads TGTGCCAGCAGTACAGGGGTGTGGAATCAGCCCCAGCATTTT.